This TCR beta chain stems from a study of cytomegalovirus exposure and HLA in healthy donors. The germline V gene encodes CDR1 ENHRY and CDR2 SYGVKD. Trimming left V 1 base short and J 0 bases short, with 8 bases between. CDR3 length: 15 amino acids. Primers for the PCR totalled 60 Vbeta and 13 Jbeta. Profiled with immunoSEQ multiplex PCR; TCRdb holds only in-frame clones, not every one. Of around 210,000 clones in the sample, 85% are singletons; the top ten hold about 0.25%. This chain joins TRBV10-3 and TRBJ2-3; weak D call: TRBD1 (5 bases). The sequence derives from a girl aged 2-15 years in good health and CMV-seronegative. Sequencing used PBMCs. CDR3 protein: CAISEWGSSTDTQYF. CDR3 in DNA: TGTGCCATCAGTGAGTGGGGCAGTAGCACAGATACGCAGTATTTT.